The T cell receptor beta chain under discussion was sequenced for a study of shared clonotypes between healthy human individuals. Regarding the study as a whole: The authors expected sequencing depth to affect clonotype sharing among donors.

Germline V gene sequence: CDR1 DFQATT, CDR2 SNEGSKA (reference sequence). Trimming left V 3 bases short and J 9 bases short, with 10 bases between. There are 11 residues in the CDR3. CD4+ cells yielded CD45RA+ naive and CD45RA-negative memory subsets. As concerns this clone: Its antigen is not identified.

This table comes from immunoSEQ multiplex PCR, and its TCRdb copy is limited to in-frame clones, with some not included. The sample contains 600,000 to 750,000 clones, approximately 75% of which appear only once. The sequenced material came from memory CD4+ T cells sorted from blood. Noted subset: CD45RA-negative fraction. This TCR came from a woman aged 25 to 45 in good health. The V and J genes are TRBV20-1 and TRBJ2-3; D not certain. The CDR3 protein is CSARLELTQYF. In DNA, the CDR3 is TGCAGTGCTAGGTTAGAGTTGACGCAGTATTTT.